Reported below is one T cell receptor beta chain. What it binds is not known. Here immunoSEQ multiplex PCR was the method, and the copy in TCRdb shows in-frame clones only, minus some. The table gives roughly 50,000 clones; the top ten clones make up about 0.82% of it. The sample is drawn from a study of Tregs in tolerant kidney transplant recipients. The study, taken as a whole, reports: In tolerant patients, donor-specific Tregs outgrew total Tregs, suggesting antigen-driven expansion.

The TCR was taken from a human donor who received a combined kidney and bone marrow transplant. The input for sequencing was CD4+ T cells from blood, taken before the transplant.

This chain's CDR3 is CASSPRGGPNQPQHF. CDR3 bases read: TGTGCCAGTAGCCCCCGGGGAGGGCCCAATCAGCCC. This rearrangement joins TRBV19 to TRBJ1-5; D is undetermined. The CDR3 extends 3 residues past the end of the read, so its final part is completed from the germline J gene. This CDR3 comprises 15 residues. Trimming stripped 6 bases from V and 3 bases from J, with 15 bases between. The germline CDR1 and CDR2 sequences are LNHDA and SQIVND (reference sequence).